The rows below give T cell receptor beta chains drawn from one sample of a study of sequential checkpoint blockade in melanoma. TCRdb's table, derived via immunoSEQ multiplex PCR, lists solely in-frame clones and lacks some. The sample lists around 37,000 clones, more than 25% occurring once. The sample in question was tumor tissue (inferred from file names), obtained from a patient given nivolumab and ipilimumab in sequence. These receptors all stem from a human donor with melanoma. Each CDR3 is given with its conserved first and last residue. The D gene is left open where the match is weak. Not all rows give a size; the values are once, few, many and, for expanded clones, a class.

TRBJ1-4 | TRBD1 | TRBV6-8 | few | CASSYSGTGNEKLFF | TGTGCCAGCAGTTATTCCGGGACAGGCAATGAAAAACTGTTTTTT
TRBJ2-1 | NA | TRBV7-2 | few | CASSFSGTVEQFF | TGTGCCAGCAGCTTTTCCGGGACGGTTGAGCAGTTCTTC
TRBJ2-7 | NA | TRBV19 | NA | CASSMGRGASSYEQYF | TGTGCCAGTAGTATGGGCAGAGGGGCGAGTTCCTACGAGCAGTACTTC
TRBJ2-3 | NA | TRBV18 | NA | CASSPPGNTDTQYF | TGTGCCAGCTCACCACCGGGGAATACAGATACGCAGTATTTT
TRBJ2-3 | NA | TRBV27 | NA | CASSLFSGTTDTQYF | TGTGCCAGCAGTTTATTTTCGGGGACCACAGATACGCAGTATTTT
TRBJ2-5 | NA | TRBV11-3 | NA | CASSPKGGGAGQETQYF | TGTGCCAGCAGCCCGAAAGGTGGGGGCGCGGGACAAGAGACCCAGTACTTC
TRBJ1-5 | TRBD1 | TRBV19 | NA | CASSDSGTVAPQHF | TGTGCCAGTAGTGATTCCGGGACAGTTGCGCCCCAGCATTTT
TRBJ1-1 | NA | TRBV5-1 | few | CASSVDRPNTEAFF | TGCGCCAGCAGCGTCGACAGACCGAACACTGAAGCTTTCTTT
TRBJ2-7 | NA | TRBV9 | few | CASSVGDSYEQYF | TGTGCCAGCAGCGTAGGTGATTCCTACGAGCAGTACTTC
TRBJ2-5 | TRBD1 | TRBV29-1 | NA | CSVGGDRAQETQYF | TGCAGCGTTGGCGGGGACAGGGCTCAAGAGACCCAGTACTTC
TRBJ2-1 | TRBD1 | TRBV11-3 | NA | CASSPLGTGADNEQFF | TGTGCCAGCAGCCCCCTGGGGACAGGGGCTGACAATGAGCAGTTCTTC
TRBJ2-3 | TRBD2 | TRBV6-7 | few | CASSSPGLAGADTQYF | TGTGCCAGCAGTTCGCCGGGACTAGCGGGAGCAGATACGCAGTATTTT
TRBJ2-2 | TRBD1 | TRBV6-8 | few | CASSYVGHRGQNTGELFF | TGTGCCAGCAGTTACGTCGGACACAGGGGGCAAAACACCGGGGAGCTGTTTTTT
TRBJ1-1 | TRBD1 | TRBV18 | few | CASSSTGLNTEAFF | TGTGCCAGCTCATCGACAGGGTTGAACACTGAAGCTTTCTTT
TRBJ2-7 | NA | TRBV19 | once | CASSTTTGNYEQYF | TGTGCCAGTAGTACGACCACAGGGAACTACGAGCAGTACTTC
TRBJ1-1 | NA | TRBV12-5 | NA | CASTQTGGVTEAFF | TGTGCCAGCACCCAGACAGGAGGTGTCACTGAAGCTTTCTTT
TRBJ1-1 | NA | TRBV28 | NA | CASSSRTAILGTEAFF | TGTGCCAGCAGTTCCCGGACTGCCATCTTAGGCACTGAAGCTTTCTTT
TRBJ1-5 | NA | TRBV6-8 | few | CASSYGSGWAQHF | TGTGCCAGCAGTTACGGCTCCGGGTGGGCCCAGCATTTT
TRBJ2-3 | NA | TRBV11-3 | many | CASSLGGSTDTQYF | TGTGCCAGCAGCTTAGGGGGGAGCACAGATACGCAGTATTTT
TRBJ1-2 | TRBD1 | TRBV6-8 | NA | CASSYFETGNHGYTF | TGTGCCAGCAGTTACTTCGAGACAGGGAACCATGGCTACACCTTC
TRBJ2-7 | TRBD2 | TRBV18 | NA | CASSPPSGSGYYEQYF | TGTGCCAGCTCACCACCCTCGGGTAGCGGGTACTACGAGCAGTACTTC
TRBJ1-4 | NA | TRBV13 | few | CASSATRVEKLFF | TGTGCCAGCAGCGCAACCAGGGTTGAAAAACTGTTTTTT
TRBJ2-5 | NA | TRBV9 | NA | CASRGGNETQYF | TGTGCCAGCAGAGGAGGGAACGAGACCCAGTACTTC
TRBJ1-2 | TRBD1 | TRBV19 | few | CASSSTGAASGYTF | TGTGCCAGTAGTTCGACAGGGGCTGCATCGGGCTACACCTTC
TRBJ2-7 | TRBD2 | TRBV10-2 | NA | CASSESSLAGGSSYEQYF | TGCGCCAGCAGTGAGTCGAGCCTAGCGGGAGGGTCCTCCTACGAGCAGTACTTC
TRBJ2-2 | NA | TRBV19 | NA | CASSIGFQSGELFF | TGTGCCAGTAGTATAGGTTTCCAATCCGGGGAGCTGTTTTTT
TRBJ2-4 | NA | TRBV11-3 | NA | CASSPPGAKNIQYF | TGTGCCAGCAGCCCCCCCGGGGCCAAAAACATTCAGTACTTC
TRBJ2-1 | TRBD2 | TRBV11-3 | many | CASSFRPGGRSQKYNEQFF | TGTGCCAGCAGCTTTCGGCCGGGCGGGAGGTCCCAGAAGTACAATGAGCAGTTCTTC
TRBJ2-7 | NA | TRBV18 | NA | CASSPALGEQYF | TGTGCCAGCTCACCCGCCCTCGGGGAGCAGTACTTC
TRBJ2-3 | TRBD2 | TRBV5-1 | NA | CASSLTSGRVLLTDTQYF | TGCGCCAGCAGCCTGACTAGCGGGAGGGTCCTCCTCACAGATACGCAGTATTTT
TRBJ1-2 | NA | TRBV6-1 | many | CASSEASGVNYGYTF | TGTGCCAGCAGTGAAGCCTCGGGGGTTAACTATGGCTACACCTTC
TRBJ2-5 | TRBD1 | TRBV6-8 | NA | CAISGQGETQYF | TGTGCCATCAGTGGACAGGGAGAGACCCAGTACTTC